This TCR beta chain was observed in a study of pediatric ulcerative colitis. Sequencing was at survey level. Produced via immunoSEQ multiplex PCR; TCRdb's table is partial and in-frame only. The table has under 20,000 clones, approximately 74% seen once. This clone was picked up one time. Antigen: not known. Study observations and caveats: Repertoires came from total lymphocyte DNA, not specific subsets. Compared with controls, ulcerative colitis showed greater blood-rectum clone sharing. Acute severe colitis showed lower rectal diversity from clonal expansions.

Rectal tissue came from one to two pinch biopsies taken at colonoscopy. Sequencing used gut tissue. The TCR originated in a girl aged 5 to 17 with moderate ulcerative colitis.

The CDR3 DNA sequence: TGTGCCAGCAGATCGACAGGGGACTATGGCTACACCTTC. Translated: CASRSTGDYGYTF. This sequence joins TRBV27 and TRBJ1-2, with 8 positions matching TRBD1. The ends lost 6 bases at V and 3 bases at J; junction bases unmatched: 3. Germline-derived CDR1 and CDR2 are MNHEY and SMNVEV (reference sequence). CDR3 length equals 13 residues.